This T cell receptor beta chain originates from a study of metastatic and nonmetastatic thyroid tumors. General study findings and limits: Benign nodules were reported to have significantly lower TCR beta diversity than malignant thyroid tumors, in blood and tumor.

Not a single patient had been given any form of treatment at any point before undergoing thyroid surgery. Using MiXCR, TCRdb re-called clones from the PCR reads. The sample shows tens of thousands of clones, about a sixth of them seen only once. This clone was observed many times. The antigen remains unidentified. V was trimmed by 2 bases and J by 5 bases, leaving 8 bases between them. The CDR3 length is 13 residues. Germline assignment: CDR1 SGHDN and CDR2 FVKESK. Sequencing was carried out using blood. The gene calls are TRBV14 and TRBJ2-3; D call uncertain. This clonotype originated in a male donor with papillary thyroid cancer or a benign thyroid nodule (not recorded which). Some clones in this sample may be carry-over from other donors' samples. The CDR3 reads CASSQNTGDTQYF. The CDR3 DNA follows: TGTGCCAGCAGCCAAAATACGGGAGATACGCAGTATTTT.